This T cell receptor beta chain was identified in a study of blood T cell repertoires in COVID-19 (dated by TCRdb to the early 2020s). Regarding the research as a whole: Samples covering the acute and convalescent phases of COVID-19 were provided by collaborators in the United States, Italy and Spain. Where available, HLA class I and class II types were taken from metadata supplied by the sample provider and were not determined by assay-based typing. Samples came from the ongoing ImmuneRACE study (first 160 participants) plus 1,254 subjects from 6 global collaborators. The prospective study material was composed of cDNA or gDNA derived from T cells, B-cell-depleted T cells, or PBMCs. Deeply sampled blood TCRbeta repertoires from subjects exposed to, actively infected with, or recovered from COVID-19 were included in the dataset. The repertoires were made available in a free public database intended to serve as a resource for research on the immune response to SARS-CoV-2. Nearly every sample came with metadata listing a de-identified subject ID, COVID-19 status, age in years and sex. Here is what the overall study found, with its caveats: How much clinical and demographic metadata was included differed by source and by participant, and the metadata was provided uncurated.

One collaborating source in Seattle enrolled patients during active infection and followed them longitudinally through the course of disease. Collaborating institutions collected whole blood in K2EDTA tubes following their own protocols. For TCRbeta analysis, collaborators shipped samples as frozen whole blood, isolated PBMCs, or DNA extracted from either of those sample types. TCRbeta CDR3 regions were amplified from genomic DNA by means of the immunoSEQ Assay, a bias-controlled multiplex PCR. The authors' pipeline ran thus. The number of nucleated cells in each sample was estimated from the amplification of reference gene primers within the assay. Sequence reads were collapsed and filtered to measure the absolute abundance of every unique TCRbeta CDR3 rearrangement. For each sample, productive Simpson clonality was calculated by taking the square root of Simpson's diversity index across productive rearrangements. TCRdb obtained this table from immuneACCESS and retained in-frame rearrangements with V and J assigned. These tables miss some clones; where compared with another copy, unresolved V genes account for less than half of the shortfall, and the remainder is unexplained. Clonal size and the V and J genes are those of that table, whereas D and trimming came from the DNA. Counted in this sample were around 300,000 clones; about 93% of them appeared once. Approximately 7.5% of the sample lies in the top ten.

The germline V gene sets CDR1 to SGHRS and CDR2 to YFSETQ. V is pruned by 0 bases and J by 2 bases, leaving 1 base of the junction without a gene match. The CDR3, cysteine through phenylalanine, is 15 amino acids long. Only the CDR3 region is kept as DNA, spanning 45 bases read in frame from base 1. Comments on this clone: Its antigen remains unidentified. Per-nucleotide qualities are absent, and no much larger clonotype sits a single base away.

This clonotype was obtained from a woman younger than 45 with COVID-19, enrolled during active disease. The rearranged chain carries TRBV5-1 and TRBJ2-1; the central 8 bases match TRBD2. Sequenced input: peripheral blood. The DNA sequence is TGCGCCAGCAGCTTGGAACTAGCGGCCTACAATGAGCAGTTCTTC. Its amino acids are CASSLELAAYNEQFF.